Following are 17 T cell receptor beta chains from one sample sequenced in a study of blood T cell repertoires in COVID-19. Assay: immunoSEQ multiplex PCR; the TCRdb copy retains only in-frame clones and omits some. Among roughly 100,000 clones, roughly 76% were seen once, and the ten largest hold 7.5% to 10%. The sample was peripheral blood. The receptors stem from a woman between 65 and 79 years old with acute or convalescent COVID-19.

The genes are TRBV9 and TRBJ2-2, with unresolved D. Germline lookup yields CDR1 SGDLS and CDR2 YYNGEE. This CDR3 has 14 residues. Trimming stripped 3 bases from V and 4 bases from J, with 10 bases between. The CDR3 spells CASSAPSSTGELFF. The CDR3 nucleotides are TGTGCCAGCAGCGCCCCCTCCTCCACCGGGGAGCTGTTTTTT.

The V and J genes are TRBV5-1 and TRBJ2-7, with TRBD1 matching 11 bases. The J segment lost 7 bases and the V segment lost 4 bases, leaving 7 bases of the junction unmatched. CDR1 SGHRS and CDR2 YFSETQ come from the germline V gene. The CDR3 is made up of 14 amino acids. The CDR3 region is CASSEGTGGEEQYF. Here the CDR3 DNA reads TGCGCCAGCAGCGAGGGGACAGGGGGGGAAGAGCAGTACTTC.

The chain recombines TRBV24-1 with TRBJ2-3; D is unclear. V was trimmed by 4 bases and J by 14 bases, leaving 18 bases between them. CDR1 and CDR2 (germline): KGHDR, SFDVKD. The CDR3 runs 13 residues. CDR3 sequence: CATSEETGSPRYF. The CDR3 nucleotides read TGTGCCACCAGTGAGGAAACCGGGTCCCCGCGGTATTTT.

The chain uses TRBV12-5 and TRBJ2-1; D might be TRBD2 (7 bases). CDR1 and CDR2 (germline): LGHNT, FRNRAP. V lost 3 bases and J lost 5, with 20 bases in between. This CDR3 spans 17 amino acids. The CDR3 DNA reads TGTGCTAGTGGTTTTTCTCGGGGGGCTAGATCCGACAATGAGCAGTTCTTC. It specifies CASGFSRGARSDNEQFF.

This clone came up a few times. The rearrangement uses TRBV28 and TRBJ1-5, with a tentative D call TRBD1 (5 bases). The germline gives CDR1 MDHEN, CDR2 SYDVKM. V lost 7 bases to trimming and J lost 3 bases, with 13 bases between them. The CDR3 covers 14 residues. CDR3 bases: TGTGCCAGCACCTTGGGGGGGATCAATCAGCCCCAGCATTTT. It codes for CASTLGGINQPQHF.

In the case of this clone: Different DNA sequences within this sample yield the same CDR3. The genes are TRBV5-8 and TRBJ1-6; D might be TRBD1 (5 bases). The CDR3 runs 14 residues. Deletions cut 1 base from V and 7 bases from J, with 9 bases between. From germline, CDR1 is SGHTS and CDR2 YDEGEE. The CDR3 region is CASSLSTENSPLHF. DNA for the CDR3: TGTGCCAGCAGCTTGTCGACAGAAAATTCACCCCTCCACTTT.

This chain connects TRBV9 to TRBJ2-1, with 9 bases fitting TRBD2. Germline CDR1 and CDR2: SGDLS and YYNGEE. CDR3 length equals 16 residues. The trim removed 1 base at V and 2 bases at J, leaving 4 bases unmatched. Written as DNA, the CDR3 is TGTGCCAGCAGCGTAATAGCGGGGGTACCCTACAATGAGCAGTTCTTC. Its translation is CASSVIAGVPYNEQFF.

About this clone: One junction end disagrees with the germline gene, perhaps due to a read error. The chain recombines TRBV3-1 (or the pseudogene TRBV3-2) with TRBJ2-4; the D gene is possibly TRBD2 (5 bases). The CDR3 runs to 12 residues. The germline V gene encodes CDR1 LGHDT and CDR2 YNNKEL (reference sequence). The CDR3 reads CASSQPGGQLAF. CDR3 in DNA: TGTGCCAGCAGCCAACCGGGCGGGCAGCTGGCCTTC.

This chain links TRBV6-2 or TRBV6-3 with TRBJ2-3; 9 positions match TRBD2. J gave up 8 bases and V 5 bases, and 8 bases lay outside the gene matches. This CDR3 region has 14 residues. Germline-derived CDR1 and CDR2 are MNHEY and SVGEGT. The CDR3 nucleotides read TGTGCCAGCAGTAACCCGGGACTAGCTGCTACGCAGTATTTT. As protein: CASSNPGLAATQYF.

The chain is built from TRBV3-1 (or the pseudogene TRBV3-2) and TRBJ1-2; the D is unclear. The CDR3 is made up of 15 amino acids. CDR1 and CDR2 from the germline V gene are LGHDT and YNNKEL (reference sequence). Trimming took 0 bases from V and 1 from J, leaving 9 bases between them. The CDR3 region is CASSQDLVYNYGYTF. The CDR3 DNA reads TGTGCCAGCAGCCAAGATCTAGTTTATAACTATGGCTACACCTTC.

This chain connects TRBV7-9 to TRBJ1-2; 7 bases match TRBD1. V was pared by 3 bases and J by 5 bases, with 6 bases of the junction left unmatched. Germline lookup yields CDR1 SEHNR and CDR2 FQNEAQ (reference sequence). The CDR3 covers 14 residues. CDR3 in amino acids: CASSFSAGGYGYTF. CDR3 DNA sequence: TGTGCCAGCAGCTTCTCTGCAGGGGGATATGGCTACACCTTC. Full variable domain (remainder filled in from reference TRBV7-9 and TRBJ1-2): DTGVSQNPRHKITKRGQNVTFRCDPISEHNRLYWYRQTLGQGPEFLTYFQNEAQLEKSRLLSDRFSAERPKGSFSTLEIQRTEQGDSAMYLCASSFSAGGYGYTFGSGTRLTVV.

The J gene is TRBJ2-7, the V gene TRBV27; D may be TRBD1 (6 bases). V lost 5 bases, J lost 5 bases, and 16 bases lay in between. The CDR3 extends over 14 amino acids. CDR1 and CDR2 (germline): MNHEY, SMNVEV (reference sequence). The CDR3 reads CASSPHQGSNEQYF. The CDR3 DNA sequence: TGTGCCAGCAGTCCTCACCAGGGGTCGAACGAGCAGTACTTC.

The CDR3 loop reads CASSAPTGGEQYF. In DNA form, the CDR3 reads TGTGCCAGTAGTGCCCCGACAGGGGGAGAGCAGTACTTC. The chain has TRBV19 and TRBJ2-7; 9 bases match TRBD1. CDR1 LNHDA and CDR2 SQIVND come from the germline V gene (reference sequence). The CDR3 is 13 amino acids. Germline trimming cut 5 bases from V and 7 bases from J; bases unmatched to any gene: 6.

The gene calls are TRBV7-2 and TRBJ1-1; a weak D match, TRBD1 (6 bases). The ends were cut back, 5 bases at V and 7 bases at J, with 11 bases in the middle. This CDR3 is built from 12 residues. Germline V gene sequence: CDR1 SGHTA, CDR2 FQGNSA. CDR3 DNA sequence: TGTGCCAGCAGCGGCTACAGGGATGAAGCTTTCTTT. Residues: CASSGYRDEAFF.

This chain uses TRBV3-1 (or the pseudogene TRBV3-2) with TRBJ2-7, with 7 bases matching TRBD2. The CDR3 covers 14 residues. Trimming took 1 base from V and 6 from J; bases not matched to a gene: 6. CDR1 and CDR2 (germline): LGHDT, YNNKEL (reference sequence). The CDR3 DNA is TGTGCCAGCAGCCAAGCGGGGGGATTGGGCGAGCAGTACTTC. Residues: CASSQAGGLGEQYF.

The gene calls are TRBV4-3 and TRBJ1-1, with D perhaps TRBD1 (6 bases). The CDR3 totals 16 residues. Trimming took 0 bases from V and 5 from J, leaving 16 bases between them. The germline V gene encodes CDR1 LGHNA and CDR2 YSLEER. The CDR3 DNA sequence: TGCGCCAGCAGCCAAGATCGCTACAGGGTAAATACTGAAGCTTTCTTT. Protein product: CASSQDRYRVNTEAFF.

This CDR3 reads CASSLLADGNSGNTIYF. CDR3 DNA sequence: TGTGCCAGCAGTTTATTGGCCGACGGGAACTCTGGAAACACCATATATTTT. The chain combines TRBV28 with TRBJ1-3; unclear D gene. Trimming removed 1 base at V and 0 bases at J, with 13 bases between. CDR1 is MDHEN and CDR2 is SYDVKM in the germline V gene. The CDR3 runs to 17 residues.